The 28 T cell receptor beta chains below come from one sample, sequenced in a study of blood T cell repertoires in COVID-19. Assay used: immunoSEQ multiplex PCR; TCRdb lists only in-frame clones, some missing. The sample includes more than 200,000 clones, about 89% of them seen just once. Sequenced sample: PBMCs or T cells enriched from blood (not recorded which). These TCRs come from a woman in her thirties who had recovered from COVID-19.

This clone has only one observation. The chain couples TRBV7-3 to TRBJ1-1; tentatively, D is TRBD1 (5 bases). The CDR3 contains 14 residues. Germline V gives CDR1 SGHTA, CDR2 FQGTGA. The ends were cut back, 0 bases at V and 3 bases at J, with 8 bases in the middle. The CDR3 nucleotides are TGTGCCAGCAGCTTAACGGGGCAGTACACTGAAGCTTTCTTT. Its protein is CASSLTGQYTEAFF.

The chain employs TRBV6-2 or TRBV6-3 and TRBJ2-7; 8 nucleotides align to TRBD2. Per germline, CDR1 MNHEY and CDR2 SVGEGT. CDR3 length equals 16 residues. J was trimmed by 2 bases and V by 0 bases; bases with no gene match: 6. The CDR3 sequence: CASSYSRLAGAYEQYF. CDR3 bases: TGTGCCAGCAGTTACTCGAGGCTAGCGGGCGCCTACGAGCAGTACTTC.

J is TRBJ2-1 and V is TRBV19; 8 bases map to TRBD2. CDR3 length: 19 residues. Looked up from germline, CDR1 is LNHDA and CDR2 is SQIVND (reference sequence). V trimming: 3 bases; J trimming: 1 base; junction bases outside the gene matches: 14. CDR3 residues: CASSMASGRRFTSYNEQFF. The CDR3, as DNA: TGTGCCAGTAGTATGGCTAGCGGGCGTCGGTTTACTTCCTACAATGAGCAGTTCTTC.

This chain joins TRBV18 and TRBJ1-1, with 8 bases matching TRBD1. With 3 bases clipped from V and 4 bases from J, the junction kept 4 bases outside the gene matches. The CDR3 sequence is 14 residues long. Germline V gene lookup returns CDR1 KGHSH and CDR2 LQKENI. This CDR3 is CASSPVDRGTEAFF. In nucleotides, the CDR3 is TGTGCCAGCTCACCGGTTGACAGGGGCACTGAAGCTTTCTTT.

The chain has TRBV10-3 and TRBJ2-5; 12 bases match TRBD2. This CDR3 is 20 amino acids long. Germline V lookup: CDR1 ENHRY, CDR2 SYGVKD. V gave up 4 bases and J gave up 1 base; unmatched junction bases: 16. The CDR3 coding sequence is TGTGCCATCAGTGGCCCTACTAGCGGGAGGCCCCAGGAGACCCAAGAGACCCAGTACTTC. Protein: CAISGPTSGRPQETQETQYF.

The CDR3 sequence: CASSLGQINEKLFF. The CDR3 DNA follows: TGTGCCAGCTCACTCGGACAGATTAATGAAAAACTGTTTTTT. This chain links TRBV18 with TRBJ1-4; a weak D match, TRBD1 (6 bases). This CDR3 contains 14 residues. Germline assignment: CDR1 KGHSH and CDR2 LQKENI. Trimming left V 4 bases short and J 4 bases short, with 10 bases between.

The rearrangement links TRBV3-1 (or the pseudogene TRBV3-2) to TRBJ2-7, with D perhaps matching TRBD1 (5 bases). V lost 1 base, J lost 3 bases, and 7 bases lay in between. Germline CDR1 is LGHDT and CDR2 is YNNKEL (reference sequence). The CDR3 is 13 amino acids. CDR3 DNA: TGTGCCAGCAGCCAAGCAGGGAACTACGAGCAGTACTTC. This codes for CASSQAGNYEQYF.

This sequence joins TRBV12-3 or TRBV12-4 and TRBJ1-5; D might be TRBD1 (6 bases). This CDR3 region has 13 residues. V lost 3 bases and J 6 bases, leaving 9 bases between the germline ends. The CDR3 nucleotides read TGTGCCAGCAGTTTGAGGGGGACTCAGCCCCAGCATTTT. Protein product: CASSLRGTQPQHF.

This chain connects TRBV27 to TRBJ1-1; D might be TRBD1 (6 bases). The CDR3 runs 13 residues. CDR1 and CDR2 from the germline V gene are MNHEY and SMNVEV (reference sequence). V was pared by 6 bases and J by 3 bases, with 11 bases between. CDR3 amino acids: CASSQTGYTEAFF. The CDR3 nucleotides read TGTGCCAGCAGCCAGACAGGCTACACTGAAGCTTTCTTT.

The V gene is TRBV9, the J gene TRBJ1-1; 8 bases are a match to TRBD1. V shed 1 base and J 1 base; nucleotides not matched to a gene: 6. The germline V gene has CDR1 SGDLS and CDR2 YYNGEE. The CDR3 sequence is 16 residues long. CDR3 region: CASSVTVGQGNTEAFF. The CDR3 DNA sequence: TGTGCCAGCAGCGTAACAGTCGGACAGGGGAACACTGAAGCTTTCTTT.

V is TRBV6-5 and J is TRBJ1-4; no firm D call. Germline V gene data show CDR1 as MNHEY and CDR2 as SVGAGI. The CDR3 has 16 residues. V was cut by 2 bases and J by 0 bases, with 10 bases left in between. CDR3 sequence reads: CASSYASIATNEKLFF. As DNA, the CDR3 is TGTGCCAGCAGTTACGCGTCGATTGCAACTAATGAAAAACTGTTTTTT.

This clone has more than one count but fewer than ten. The chain uses TRBV9 and TRBJ2-7; TRBD2 agrees at 10 bases. The CDR3 sequence is 16 residues long. Trimming at V came to 7 bases and at J to 5 bases, leaving 15 bases not matched to a gene. Per germline, CDR1 SGDLS and CDR2 YYNGEE. CDR3 in amino acids: CASAFGDSGRSDEQYF. CDR3 DNA: TGTGCCAGCGCGTTCGGAGATAGCGGGAGGTCCGACGAGCAGTACTTC.

The chain couples TRBV27 to TRBJ2-7, with D perhaps TRBD1 (6 bases). The germline V gene has CDR1 MNHEY and CDR2 SMNVEV (reference sequence). This CDR3 has 14 amino acids. The V and J ends lost 4 bases and 2 bases respectively, with 12 bases between them. The CDR3 bases are TGTGCCAGCAGTTCCGCGACAGGCCCCTACGAGCAGTACTTC. Translated, it gives CASSSATGPYEQYF.

The chain is built from TRBV4-1 and TRBJ1-2, with D uncertain. The CDR3 has 17 amino acids. Per the germline V gene, CDR1 is MGHRA and CDR2 is YSYEKL. The V gene lost 0 bases and the J gene lost 8 bases, with 22 bases spanning the gap. CDR3 region: CASSQEPLSGANMGYTF. The CDR3 DNA follows: TGCGCCAGCAGCCAAGAGCCCTTGAGCGGAGCGAATATGGGCTACACCTTC.

The chain has TRBV4-3 and TRBJ1-1; no definite D call. The CDR3 length is 13 residues. Germline CDR1 and CDR2: LGHNA and YSLEER. Trimming pared 4 bases from V and 2 bases from J, leaving 8 bases between. CDR3 sequence: CASSPQENTEAFF. CDR3 coding DNA: TGCGCCAGCAGCCCCCAGGAAAACACTGAAGCTTTCTTT.

This clone was seen more than once but under ten times. For the CDR3, the DNA is TGTGCCTGGAGTTCAACCTCTCAAGCGGACTATTACAATGAGCAGTTCTTC. Protein: CAWSSTSQADYYNEQFF. This rearrangement joins TRBV30 to TRBJ2-1; perhaps TRBD2 as D (6 bases). Looked up from germline, CDR1 is GTSNPN and CDR2 is SVGIG (reference sequence). The CDR3 runs 17 residues. Deletions cut 2 bases from V and 4 bases from J, with 21 bases between.

This clone has only a few counts. Here the CDR3 DNA reads TGTGCCAGCAGTTACTCCACAGGGCTGATGGTTCAGCCCCAGCATTTT. Amino acid sequence: CASSYSTGLMVQPQHF. This sequence joins TRBV6-2 or TRBV6-3 and TRBJ1-5, with a tentative D call TRBD1 (6 bases). CDR1 is MNHEY, CDR2 SVGEGT, per germline. This CDR3 region has 16 residues. Trimming cost V 0 bases and J 6 bases, with 15 bases left between them.

This rearrangement joins TRBV28 to TRBJ2-2; 9 bases align to TRBD2. Germline CDR1 and CDR2: MDHEN and SYDVKM. The V gene end was trimmed by 5 bases and the J gene end by 1 base; junction bases not matched to a gene: 8. The CDR3 is 17 amino acids. The CDR3, as DNA: TGTGCCAGCAGTCGCCCCTCTAGCGGGGTGAACACCGGGGAGCTGTTTTTT. This translates into CASSRPSSGVNTGELFF.

The chain links TRBV5-1 to TRBJ1-1; a weak D match, TRBD1 (6 bases). Germline V gene data show CDR1 as SGHRS and CDR2 as YFSETQ. The CDR3 is 14 residues long. Trimming stripped 0 bases from V and 6 bases from J, with 12 bases between. In DNA form, the CDR3 reads TGCGCCAGCAGCTTGGCTCCACCAGGGGCTGAAGCTTTCTTT. Encoded protein: CASSLAPPGAEAFF.

The chain combines TRBV4-3 with TRBJ2-1; D not resolved. The germline V gene encodes CDR1 LGHNA and CDR2 YSLEER. This CDR3 region has 14 residues. Deletions cut 6 bases from V and 4 bases from J, with 13 bases between. The CDR3 spells CASSFGHRYNEQFF. CDR3 bases: TGCGCCAGCAGTTTCGGTCACCGATACAATGAGCAGTTCTTC.

The rearrangement joins TRBV28 to TRBJ1-5; possible D gene TRBD1, 6 bases. Deletions cut 5 bases from V and 1 base from J, with 12 bases between. Per germline, CDR1 MDHEN and CDR2 SYDVKM. The CDR3 loop spans 15 amino acids. CDR3 DNA sequence: TGTGCCAGCAGTCATACAGGGAGAAGCAATCAGCCCCAGCATTTT. This translates into CASSHTGRSNQPQHF.

The chain combines TRBV14 with TRBJ1-1, with D tentatively TRBD1 (5 bases). The V and J ends lost 0 bases and 11 bases respectively, with 13 bases between them. CDR3 length: 13 amino acids. In germline, CDR1 is SGHDN, CDR2 FVKESK. This CDR3 is CASSQDSGYHAFF. The DNA for the CDR3 is TGTGCCAGCAGCCAAGATTCAGGGTACCACGCTTTCTTT. Filled out from reference TRBV14 and TRBJ1-1, the complete variable domain reads EAGVTQFPSHSVIEKGQTVTLRCDPISGHDNLYWYRRVMGKEIKFLLHFVKESKQDESGMPNNRFLAERTGGTYSTLKVQPAELEDSGVYFCASSQDSGYHAFFGQGTRLTVV.

The chain has TRBV4-1 and TRBJ2-6; 8 bases match TRBD1. V shed 1 base and J 4 bases; nucleotides not matched to a gene: 9. The CDR3 is 18 residues long. Per the germline V gene, CDR1 is MGHRA and CDR2 is YSYEKL. The CDR3 sequence: CASSQVAQGASGANVLTF. CDR3 nucleotides: TGCGCCAGCAGCCAAGTGGCGCAGGGGGCGTCCGGGGCCAACGTCCTGACTTTC.

V usage is TRBV19 and J usage is TRBJ1-2; no clear D. The CDR3 has 12 residues. Germline V lookup: CDR1 LNHDA, CDR2 SQIVND (reference sequence). V was clipped by 4 bases and J by 8 bases, with 11 bases between them. The DNA of the CDR3 is TGTGCCAGTAGTAGCTCCCCTAGGGGCTACACCTTC. As protein: CASSSSPRGYTF.

The rearrangement joins TRBV4-3 to TRBJ2-3, with D possibly being TRBD2 (6 bases). Per germline, CDR1 LGHNA and CDR2 YSLEER. V was clipped by 1 base and J by 0 bases, with 14 bases between them. The CDR3 runs to 17 residues. Here the CDR3 DNA reads TGCGCCAGCAGCCAAGGGTCACTAGCCGATAGCACAGATACGCAGTATTTT. Its translation: CASSQGSLADSTDTQYF.

For the CDR3, the DNA is TGTGCCACTTCCCCCTCCCCATCTAGCGGGAGCTACGAGCAGTACTTC. Amino acid sequence: CATSPSPSSGSYEQYF. The chain joins TRBV24-1 to TRBJ2-7; 10 bases align to TRBD2. Germline CDR1 and CDR2: KGHDR and SFDVKD. This CDR3 region has 16 residues. V lost 10 bases to trimming and J lost 3 bases; unmatched junction nucleotides: 14.

This clone appeared a single time. This chain uses TRBV27 with TRBJ1-5; D is ambiguous. The V and J ends lost 9 bases and 0 bases respectively, with 12 bases between them. Germline V CDR1 and CDR2: MNHEY, SMNVEV (reference sequence). The CDR3 runs 14 residues. The CDR3 reads CASRGSYSNQPQHF. The CDR3 region has the DNA TGTGCCAGTAGAGGATCTTATAGCAATCAGCCCCAGCATTTT.

This clone was seen once. The CDR3 here is CASSPGGVAGAYEQYF. CDR3 coding DNA: TGTGCCAGCAGCCCTGGGGGCGTAGCGGGAGCCTACGAGCAGTACTTC. This rearrangement joins TRBV7-8 to TRBJ2-7; 9 bases align to TRBD2. The J segment lost 2 bases and the V segment lost 5 bases, leaving 10 bases of the junction unmatched. The germline V gene encodes CDR1 SGHVS and CDR2 FQNEAQ. The CDR3 length is 16 residues.